These 9 T cell receptor beta chains originate from one sample sequenced in a study of early T cells in non-severe SARS-CoV-2 infection. TCRdb re-analysed the 5' RACE reads in MiXCR, keeping a single row per CDR3 protein. The sample shows 70,000 or so distinct CDR3 sequences, over 9% of them seen only once. Sequenced material: whole blood, taken at baseline. Source of these receptors: an adult who was a healthcare worker with PCR-confirmed SARS-CoV-2 infection or an uninfected control (not recorded which).

This chain connects TRBV5-4 to TRBJ1-1, with 10 bases identical to TRBD1. Germline values: CDR1 SGHNT, CDR2 YYREEE (reference sequence). J lost 6 bases, V lost 4 bases, and 6 bases had no gene match. The length of the CDR3 is 14 residues. The CDR3 loop reads CASSPGQGRAEAFF. DNA of the CDR3: TGTGCCAGCAGCCCGGGACAGGGGAGGGCTGAAGCTTTCTTT. Based on the CDR3 plus reference TRBV5-4 and TRBJ1-1, the full variable domain is ETGVTQSPTHLIKTRGQQVTLRCSSQSGHNTVSWYQQALGQGPQFIFQYYREEENGRGNFPPRFSGLQFPNYSSELNVNALELDDSALYLCASSPGQGRAEAFFGQGTRLTVV.

Only a few counts were recorded for this clonotype. The chain links TRBV12-3 or TRBV12-4 to TRBJ2-5; either TRBD1 or TRBD2 may supply D (7 bases each). The CDR3 is 14 amino acids. Trimming cost V 10 bases and J 5 bases, with 20 bases left between them. CDR3 loop: CATSRGGGMETQYF. The CDR3 region has the DNA TGTGCCACCTCCAGGGGGGGAGGGATGGAGACCCAGTACTTC.

V and J are TRBV7-2 and TRBJ1-4; D gene unclear. Germline V lookup: CDR1 SGHTA, CDR2 FQGNSA. The CDR3 sequence is 14 residues long. V was cut by 5 bases and J by 5 bases, with 12 bases left in between. The CDR3 nucleotides are TGTGCCAGCAGCCCAGAGGTAGTGAATGAAAAACTGTTTTTT. Its protein product is CASSPEVVNEKLFF.

This clonotype was seen a handful of times. The V call is TRBV27, the J call TRBJ1-2; 10 bases are shared with TRBD1. Germline V CDR1 and CDR2: MNHEY, SMNVEV (reference sequence). This CDR3 region has 17 residues. The ends lost 3 bases at V and 4 bases at J; junction bases unmatched: 11. The chain's CDR3 is CASSFRGQGVGSYGYTF. The CDR3 nucleotides read TGTGCCAGCAGTTTCCGTGGACAGGGGGTGGGTAGCTATGGCTACACCTTC.

This clonotype came up many times. CDR3 sequence: CAWSRGHADEQFF. As DNA, the CDR3 is TGTGCCTGGAGTCGGGGCCACGCGGATGAGCAGTTCTTC. The chain is built from TRBV30 and TRBJ2-1; TRBD1 or TRBD2 may be the D gene (5 bases each). The CDR3 is made up of 13 amino acids. V was shortened by 2 bases and J by 8 bases, with 13 bases between the two germline ends. CDR1 and CDR2 from the germline V gene are GTSNPN and SVGIG (reference sequence).

The V gene is TRBV7-9, the J gene TRBJ2-1; 9 nucleotides match TRBD2. Germline CDR1 and CDR2: SEHNR and FQNEAQ (reference sequence). The CDR3 spans 15 residues. V shed 3 bases, J shed 4 bases, and the junction held 4 bases outside the gene matches. The CDR3 nucleotides read TGTGCCAGCAGCTTCAGCGGGGGGCAATACAATGAGCAGTTCTTC. This gives the protein CASSFSGGQYNEQFF. The full variable domain, with the rest looked up from reference TRBV7-9 and TRBJ2-1, is DTGVSQNPRHKITKRGQNVTFRCDPISEHNRLYWYRQTLGQGPEFLTYFQNEAQLEKSRLLSDRFSAERPKGSFSTLEIQRTEQGDSAMYLCASSFSGGQYNEQFFGPGTRLTVL.

This clonotype was counted many times. The J gene is TRBJ1-6, the V gene TRBV5-1; a possible D gene is TRBD1 (6 bases). The CDR3 consists of 14 residues. CDR1 is SGHRS and CDR2 is YFSETQ in the germline V gene. The V and J ends lost 4 bases and 6 bases respectively, with 11 bases between them. CDR3 DNA: TGCGCCAGCAGCCGGGACATGCCTAATTCACCCCTCCACTTT. This translates into CASSRDMPNSPLHF. Combining the CDR3 with reference TRBV5-1 and TRBJ1-6 gives the whole variable domain KAGVTQTPRYLIKTRGQQVTLSCSPISGHRSVSWYQQTPGQGLQFLFEYFSETQRNKGNFPGRFSGRQFSNSRSEMNVSTLELGDSALYLCASSRDMPNSPLHFGNGTRLTVT.

The table lists this clonotype with a few counts. The chain recombines TRBV6-2 or TRBV6-3 with TRBJ2-3, with no clear D. Germline CDR1 reads MNHEY; CDR2 reads SVGEGT. The CDR3 has 16 amino acids. The germline V and J ends were trimmed by 2 bases and 1 base, with 13 bases remaining between them. The CDR3 DNA follows: TGTGCCAGCAGTTACGTCGGGCGAACGGGCACAGATACGCAGTATTTT. Amino acid sequence: CASSYVGRTGTDTQYF.

CDR3 amino acids: CASSSEPGGNQPQHF. The CDR3 nucleotides read TGCGCCAGCAGCTCGGAGCCAGGGGGCAATCAGCCCCAGCATTTT. The V gene is TRBV5-1, the J gene TRBJ1-5; D might be TRBD1 (6 bases). Trimming shortened V by 3 bases and J by 2 bases, and 12 bases separated the two germline ends. The CDR3 is 15 residues long. Germline assignment: CDR1 SGHRS and CDR2 YFSETQ.